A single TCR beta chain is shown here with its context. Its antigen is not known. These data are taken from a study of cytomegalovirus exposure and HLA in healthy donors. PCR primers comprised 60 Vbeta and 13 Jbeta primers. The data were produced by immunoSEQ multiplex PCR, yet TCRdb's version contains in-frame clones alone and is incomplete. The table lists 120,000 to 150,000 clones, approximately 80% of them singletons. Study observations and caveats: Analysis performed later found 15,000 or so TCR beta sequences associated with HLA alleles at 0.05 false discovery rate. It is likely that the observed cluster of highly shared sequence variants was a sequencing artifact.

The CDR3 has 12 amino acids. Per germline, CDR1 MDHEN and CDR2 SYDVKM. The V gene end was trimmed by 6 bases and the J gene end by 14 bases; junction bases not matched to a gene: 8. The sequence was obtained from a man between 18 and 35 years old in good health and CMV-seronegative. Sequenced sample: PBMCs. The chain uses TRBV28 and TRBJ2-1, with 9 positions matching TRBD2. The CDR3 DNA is TGTGCCAGCAGAGACCCAGCGGGGGGAAAGTTCTTC. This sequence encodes CASRDPAGGKFF.